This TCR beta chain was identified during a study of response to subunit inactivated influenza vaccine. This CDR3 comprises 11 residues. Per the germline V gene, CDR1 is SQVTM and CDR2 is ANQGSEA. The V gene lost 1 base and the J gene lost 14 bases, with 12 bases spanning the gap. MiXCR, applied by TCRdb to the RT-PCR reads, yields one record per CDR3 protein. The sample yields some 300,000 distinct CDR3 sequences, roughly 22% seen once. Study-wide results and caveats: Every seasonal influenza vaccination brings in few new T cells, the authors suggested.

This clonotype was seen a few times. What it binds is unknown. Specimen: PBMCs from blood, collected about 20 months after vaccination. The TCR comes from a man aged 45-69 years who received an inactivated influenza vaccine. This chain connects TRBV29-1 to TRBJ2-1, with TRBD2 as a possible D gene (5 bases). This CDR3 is CSVEALTGEFF. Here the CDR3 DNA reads TGCAGCGTTGAAGCTCTCACCGGGGAGTTCTTC.